The TCR beta chain described here comes from a study of CD8 T cells in ankylosing spondylitis. Using quantitative 5'-RACE with molecular barcodes, the authors made TCR beta libraries. Using its own MiXCR run on the 5' RACE reads, TCRdb lists one record per CDR3 protein. The sample lists roughly 700,000 distinct CDR3 sequences, around 17% seen once, with approximately 18% in the top ten. The study's findings and limits: One TCR beta motif, made up of eight or nine highly homologous variants, appeared characteristic of ankylosing spondylitis blood. Reported data indicate significant enrichment of disease-linked clones within matched ankylosing spondylitis synovial fluid.

Deletions cut 3 bases from V and 2 bases from J, with 11 bases between. The germline V gene has CDR1 SGHTA and CDR2 FQGNSA. The CDR3 loop spans 16 amino acids. Comment on this clonotype: Its antigen is undetermined.

This receptor was taken from a male donor with ankylosing spondylitis. The chain links TRBV7-2 to TRBJ1-6, with D possibly matching TRBD1 (5 bases). The sample comprised blood, either unsorted or a sorted T cell fraction (not recorded which). The CDR3 nucleotides read TGTGCCAGCAGCTTTCTAGGGGATCCCTATAATTCACCCCTCCACTTT. Protein product: CASSFLGDPYNSPLHF.